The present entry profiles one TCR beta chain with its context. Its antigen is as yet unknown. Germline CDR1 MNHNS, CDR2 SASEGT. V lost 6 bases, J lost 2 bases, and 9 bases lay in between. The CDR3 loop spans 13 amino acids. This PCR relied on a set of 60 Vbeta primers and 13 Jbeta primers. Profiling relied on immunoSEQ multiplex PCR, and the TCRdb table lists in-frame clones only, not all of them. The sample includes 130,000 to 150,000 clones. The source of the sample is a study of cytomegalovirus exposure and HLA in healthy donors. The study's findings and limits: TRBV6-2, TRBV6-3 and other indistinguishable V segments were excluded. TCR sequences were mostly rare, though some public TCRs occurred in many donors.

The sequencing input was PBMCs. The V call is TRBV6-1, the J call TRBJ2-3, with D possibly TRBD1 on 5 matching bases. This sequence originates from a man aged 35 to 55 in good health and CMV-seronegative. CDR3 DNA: TGTGCCAGCAGACAGGCATTCACAGATACGCAGTATTTT. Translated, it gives CASRQAFTDTQYF.